Below are 24 T cell receptor beta chains sequenced from a single sample in a study of spatial heterogeneity in lung cancer. Each CDR3 protein is one row after TCRdb ran MiXCR on the 5' RACE reads. The sample shows under 13,000 distinct CDR3 sequences, around 5.8% of them seen only once. The time point denotes: sample taken at primary tumor resection. Unsorted whole RNA samples from tumor, nontumor lung or frozen PBMC were sequenced. The material was PBMCs, obtained at surgery. The receptors here all came from a male donor with early-stage non-small cell lung cancer.

This clonotype was detected once. This beta chain slipped into a library made for alpha chains as a stray read, so its size is not meaningful. The chain uses TRBV21-1 and TRBJ2-3. TRBV21-1 is a pseudogene segment. The CDR3 length is 16 residues. CDR3 loop: CASSKAAKPSTDKQYF. CDR3 DNA sequence: TGTGCCAGCAGCAAAGCGGCCAAGCCTAGCACAGATAAGCAGTATTTT.

Judged by abundance, this clonotype is medium-sized (0.01 to 0.1%). A library made for alpha chains picked up this beta chain off target, so its size means little. The chain employs TRBV9 and TRBJ1-2; D unresolved. This CDR3 is built from 18 residues. With 0 bases removed from V and 6 bases from J, the gap between germline ends came to 24 bases. Germline lookup yields CDR1 SGDLS and CDR2 YYNGEE. This CDR3 reads CASSVARHPQAGLDGYTF. The CDR3 DNA is TGTGCCAGCAGCGTAGCGCGCCACCCGCAAGCTGGGTTGGATGGCTACACCTTC.

This clonotype is labeled medium-sized (0.01 to 0.1%). This beta chain slipped into a library made for alpha chains as a stray read, so its size is not meaningful. J is TRBJ2-1 and V is TRBV6-5; no clear D gene. The V end lost 4 bases, the J end lost 3 bases, and 4 bases lay between the germline ends. The germline V gene has CDR1 MNHEY and CDR2 SVGAGI. This CDR3 spans 12 amino acids. DNA of the CDR3: TGTGCCAGCAGTTCTATCTACAATGAGCAGTTCTTC. Protein sequence: CASSSIYNEQFF.

This clonotype ranks as medium-sized. As an off-target read in a library built for alpha chains, this beta chain has a frequency of little significance. As DNA, the CDR3 is TGCAGCGTTGGAGGGGGGACTAGCGGGAGGGCCGATGAGCAGTTCTTC. Translating gives CSVGGGTSGRADEQFF. The chain couples TRBV29-1 to TRBJ2-1; 16 bases are a match to TRBD2. This CDR3 is 16 amino acids long. Per the germline V gene, CDR1 is SQVTM and CDR2 is ANQGSEA. V trimming: 4 bases; J trimming: 8 bases; junction bases outside the gene matches: 8.

This clonotype was seen many times. Found in a library prepared for alpha chains, this beta chain is an off-target read, and its abundance has little meaning. V is TRBV7-3 and J is TRBJ2-1; 11 bases match TRBD2. The V and J ends lost 5 bases and 8 bases, in that order; junction bases with no gene match: 11. CDR1 is SGHTA and CDR2 is FQGTGA in the germline V gene. The CDR3 covers 16 residues. CDR3 sequence: CASSLNSGGARDEQFF. The CDR3 DNA follows: TGTGCCAGCAGCCTAAATAGCGGGGGGGCCCGGGATGAGCAGTTCTTC.

This clonotype was recorded many times. This beta chain lies outside the target of a library built for alpha chains; its clone size means little. The rearrangement uses TRBV4-1 and TRBJ2-1, with D hard to call. The V and J ends lost 4 bases and 9 bases respectively, with 13 bases between them. This CDR3 spans 13 amino acids. Germline assignment: CDR1 MGHRA and CDR2 YSYEKL. The CDR3 reads CASSPPRLSEQFF. Here the CDR3 DNA reads TGCGCCAGCAGCCCTCCTCGCCTCAGTGAGCAGTTCTTC.

This clonotype appeared many times. This beta chain appears as a stray read in a library generated for alpha chains; its size is not informative. This chain uses TRBV28 with TRBJ2-6; D tentatively fits TRBD1 or TRBD2 (5 bases each). The CDR3 extends over 15 amino acids. V was pared by 5 bases and J by 3 bases, with 11 bases between. CDR1 and CDR2 (germline): MDHEN, SYDVKM. CDR3 DNA sequence: TGTGCCAGCAGTGATGGGGGTGGTGGGGCCAACGTCCTGACTTTC. Protein sequence: CASSDGGGGANVLTF.

Of note for this clonotype: This beta chain lies outside the target of a library built for alpha chains; its clone size means little. The chain joins TRBV23-1 to TRBJ2-1; D gene unclear. TRBV23-1 belongs to the ORF category, with a function that is uncertain. This CDR3 is 17 amino acids long. Trimming removed 3 bases from V and 0 bases from J, with 15 bases in between. Here the CDR3 DNA reads TGCGCCAGCAGTCACCTGGACGGGCCTAGCTCCTACAATGAGCAGTTCTTC. It is translated as CASSHLDGPSSYNEQFF.

This clonotype came up a few times. This beta chain appears as a stray read in a library generated for alpha chains; its size is not informative. The V and J genes are TRBV19 and TRBJ1-2; the D is unclear. Between the trimmed V and J ends, which lost 6 bases and 6 bases, there was a span of 20 bases. Germline CDR1 reads LNHDA; CDR2 reads SQIVND (reference sequence). The CDR3 runs 15 residues. In DNA form, the CDR3 reads TGTGCCAGTAGCCCCGCCGTGAACCGTGGAGATGGCTACACCTTC. This gives the protein CASSPAVNRGDGYTF.

This clonotype was detected ten times or more. This beta chain came through as a stray read in a library set up for alpha chains, and its size says little. CDR3 amino acids: CASSPQYGLHYNEQFF. For the CDR3, the DNA is TGTGCCAGCAGCCCCCAGTATGGGTTACATTACAATGAGCAGTTCTTC. This rearrangement joins TRBV3-1 to TRBJ2-1; D remains unclear. Germline V gene data show CDR1 as LGHDT and CDR2 as YNNKEL (reference sequence). This CDR3 spans 16 amino acids. V lost 4 bases to trimming and J lost 4 bases, with 17 bases between them.

In its sample, this clonotype ranks as medium-sized. The library was built for alpha chains, so this beta chain is an off-target read and its size means little. This rearrangement joins TRBV7-2 to TRBJ1-2; D gene ambiguous. The V end was cut by 1 base, the J end by 5 bases, with 5 bases between. This CDR3 spans 12 amino acids. Per germline, CDR1 SGHTA and CDR2 FQGNSA. The CDR3 DNA sequence: TGTGCCAGCAGCTTAGGGGGTTATGGCTACACCTTC. It specifies CASSLGGYGYTF.

This clonotype is judged medium-sized. The library was designed around alpha chains, so this beta chain is a stray read whose abundance carries little weight. The CDR3 nucleotides read TGTGCCAGCAGCGTCAATCCGCAGTCCTACGAGCAGTACTTC. It yields the protein CASSVNPQSYEQYF. The chain employs TRBV9 and TRBJ2-7, with D hard to call. Germline V gene sequence: CDR1 SGDLS, CDR2 YYNGEE. Trimming shortened V by 2 bases and J by 1 base, and 10 bases separated the two germline ends. This CDR3 has 14 residues.

This clonotype was observed many times. Little can be read into the size of this beta chain, an off-target read in a library designed for alpha chains. The J gene is TRBJ1-6, the V gene TRBV5-1, with D possibly matching TRBD1 (6 bases). The CDR3 covers 17 residues. The V end was cut by 4 bases, the J end by 0 bases, with 14 bases between. Germline CDR1 is SGHRS and CDR2 is YFSETQ. CDR3 DNA: TGCGCCAGCAGCCGACAGGAAACAAGCTCCTATAATTCACCCCTCCACTTT. Its protein product is CASSRQETSSYNSPLHF.

About this clonotype itself: This beta chain is a stray read from a library made for alpha chains; its abundance is not meaningful. This rearrangement joins TRBV6-5 to TRBJ2-2; D gene ambiguous. The germline gives CDR1 MNHEY, CDR2 SVGAGI. V shed 8 bases and J shed 6 bases, with 13 bases lying between them. There are 13 residues in the CDR3. The CDR3 DNA reads TGTGCCAGCTTAGGCCATCGGGCCGGGGAGCTGTTTTTT. Translation: CASLGHRAGELFF.

This clonotype was seen many times. A library made for alpha chains picked up this beta chain off target, so its size means little. The rearrangement joins TRBV3-1 to TRBJ2-1; D possibly uses TRBD1 or TRBD2 (5 bases each). V lost 2 bases and J 10 bases, leaving 21 bases between the germline ends. In germline, CDR1 is LGHDT, CDR2 YNNKEL (reference sequence). The CDR3 consists of 16 residues. This CDR3 reads CASSQYRDRDLGEQFF. For the CDR3, the DNA is TGTGCCAGCAGCCAATACCGGGACCGGGATTTAGGGGAGCAGTTCTTC.

This clonotype was seen at least ten times. For a library built for alpha chains, this beta chain is a stray read; little rests on its size. The chain recombines TRBV5-1 with TRBJ2-5, with D possibly matching TRBD1 (6 bases). CDR1 is SGHRS, CDR2 YFSETQ, per germline. The CDR3 sequence is 13 residues long. V lost 5 bases and J 9 bases, leaving 17 bases between the germline ends. CDR3 coding DNA: TGCGCCAGCAGTCCAGGGGCCCGGGTCGCCCAGTACTTC. Translating it yields CASSPGARVAQYF.

As regards this clonotype: This beta chain is an off-target read within a library intended for alpha chains, so its frequency means little. V gene TRBV21-1 combines with J gene TRBJ2-7; TRBD1, the table's D call, was not compared with the DNA. TRBV21-1 is marked as a pseudogene. This CDR3 is 11 amino acids long. The CDR3 bases are TGTGCCTCCCTGGACAACTACGAGCAGTACTTC. It is translated as CASLDNYEQYF.

This clonotype was seen at least ten times. With the library built for alpha chains, this beta chain is off target and its frequency is not meaningful. The chain links TRBV5-1 to TRBJ2-7; 7 nucleotides align to TRBD2. This CDR3 is built from 15 residues. The V gene end was trimmed by 0 bases and the J gene end by 2 bases; junction bases not matched to a gene: 5. Germline V lookup: CDR1 SGHRS, CDR2 YFSETQ. This CDR3 reads CASSLESGTPYEQYF. For the CDR3, the DNA is TGCGCCAGCAGCTTGGAAAGCGGGACGCCCTACGAGCAGTACTTC.

Sample share makes this clonotype medium-sized (0.01 to 0.1%). This beta chain represents an off-target read in a library built for alpha chains; its size is of limited meaning. The chain joins TRBV6-5 to TRBJ2-1; the D gene is possibly TRBD1 (6 bases). The V gene's germline CDR1 is MNHEY and CDR2 SVGAGI. The CDR3 is made up of 16 amino acids. Trimming pared 6 bases from V and 4 bases from J, leaving 19 bases between. The CDR3 nucleotides are TGTGCCAGCAGCCCAGACCCCGGGACACTGTACAATGAGCAGTTCTTC. Encoded protein: CASSPDPGTLYNEQFF.

On this clonotype: For a library built for alpha chains, this beta chain is a stray read; little rests on its size. This rearrangement joins TRBV2 to TRBJ2-7; D call uncertain. V was pared by 1 base and J by 0 bases, with 10 bases between. This CDR3 region has 15 residues. CDR1 and CDR2 (germline): SNHLY, FYNNEI. In DNA form, the CDR3 reads TGTGCCAGCAGTGAAGTAATGGAGAGCTCCTACGAGCAGTACTTC. It codes for CASSEVMESSYEQYF.

Many counts were recorded for this clonotype. In a library made to pick up alpha chains, this beta chain is a stray read with a size that means little. This chain uses TRBV5-1 with TRBJ2-1; D remains ambiguous. The CDR3 is 13 residues long. Trimming stripped 4 bases from V and 0 bases from J, with 5 bases between. Per the germline V gene, CDR1 is SGHRS and CDR2 is YFSETQ. The CDR3 loop is CASSTSSYNEQFF. The CDR3 bases are TGCGCCAGCAGCACAAGCTCCTACAATGAGCAGTTCTTC.

This clonotype was seen at least ten times. The library was prepared for alpha chains; this beta chain is a stray read, so its frequency means little. This rearrangement joins TRBV12-3 or TRBV12-4 to TRBJ1-1; unclear D gene. Trimming removed 7 bases from V and 2 bases from J, with 5 bases in between. The length of the CDR3 is 11 residues. CDR3 DNA sequence: TGTGCCAGCACCTTAAACACTGAAGCTTTCTTT. Translating it yields CASTLNTEAFF.

The table lists this clonotype with many counts. This beta chain lies outside the target of a library built for alpha chains; its clone size means little. This chain joins TRBV19 and TRBJ2-3, with 11 bases aligning to TRBD2. Per the germline V gene, CDR1 is LNHDA and CDR2 is SQIVND (reference sequence). The CDR3 length is 16 residues. The V and J ends lost 3 bases and 0 bases, in that order; junction bases with no gene match: 2. The CDR3 here is CASSITSGGSTDTQYF. The CDR3 nucleotides read TGTGCCAGTAGTATCACTAGCGGGGGCAGCACAGATACGCAGTATTTT.

This clonotype was recorded many times. A library prepared for alpha chains yielded this beta chain as an off-target read; its size is of little meaning. The V and J genes are TRBV9 and TRBJ2-1, with TRBD2 identical over 10 bases. The CDR3 runs 15 residues. Trimming took 3 bases from V and 0 from J; bases not matched to a gene: 0. Germline assignment: CDR1 SGDLS and CDR2 YYNGEE. The CDR3, as DNA: TGTGCCAGCAGCGCTAGCGGGGGCTCCTACAATGAGCAGTTCTTC. It codes for CASSASGGSYNEQFF.